This T cell receptor beta chain was sequenced for a study of PD-1 blockade in mismatch repair-deficient tumors (dated by TCRdb to 2017 to 2019). As for the study more broadly: Between September 2013 and late 2016, fewer than 90 consecutive patients with 12 mismatch repair-deficient cancer types, all previously treated and progressing, were enrolled in the trial. Tumor-associated T cell clones were tracked in the peripheral blood of patients responding to PD-1 blockade by deep sequencing of TCR CDR3 regions. What the work shows at the level of the full study, not this receptor alone: After pembrolizumab, tumor-resident clones, which were often undetectable in blood before treatment, expanded rapidly and then contracted, generally ahead of radiologic responses. Clonal expansion was elicited by three of seven peptides, and 142 unique blood TCRs were yielded, roughly seven of which were also found in tumor; all positive peptides were derived from frameshift mutations.

The time point label, as the study defines it: approximately 11-day in vitro stimulation with candidate neoantigen peptide 3. Mismatch repair deficiency in every enrolled patient was established by polymerase chain reaction or immunohistochemistry. TCR sequencing was carried out for three patients who responded to pembrolizumab therapy. Each of several ELISpot-reactive candidate neoantigen peptides was used in an approximately ten-day in vitro stimulation prior to TCR sequencing. A control culture lacking peptide was run in an identical manner and was used as the baseline for calculation of clone fold changes. The phase II trial prospectively tested pembrolizumab PD-1 blockade in advanced mismatch repair-deficient cancers regardless of tissue of origin. On this clone itself: Its antigen is still unknown. No per-base quality is available; no much larger clone lies one base away.

CDR1 is given as SGDLS and CDR2 as YYNGEE, both from the germline V gene. V drops 3 bases and J drops 0 bases, leaving 9 bases in between. The CDR3 numbers 14 residues from cysteine through phenylalanine. Solely the CDR3 DNA is kept, with 42 bases framed from the first base. The receptor library was made with the immunoSEQ multiplex PCR assay. The paper's processing steps were these. A clone was defined as neoantigen-specific if the clone expanded significantly to the relevant peptide but showed no significant expansion to any other peptide tested. TCRdb re-hosts the immuneACCESS table, in-frame sequences only. Its copies lack some clones; in the studies checked, an unresolved V gene accounts for under half of them, and the cause for the rest is not known. V and J calls and clone size are given by that table; D and trimming were obtained from the DNA. This sample has 9,000 to 10,000 clones in its table, and around nine tenths of those were observed once. The biggest ten clones account for 9.7% of the sample.

Source: cells cultured in vitro, taken from a patient treated with pembrolizumab. The receptor's source is an adult with mismatch repair-deficient cancer. The chain couples TRBV9 to TRBJ1-2; TRBD1 is perhaps the D gene, given 5 matching bases. The CDR3 amino acid sequence is: CASSGDGSNYGYTF. The DNA sequence reads TGTGCCAGCAGCGGGGACGGGTCTAACTATGGCTACACCTTC.